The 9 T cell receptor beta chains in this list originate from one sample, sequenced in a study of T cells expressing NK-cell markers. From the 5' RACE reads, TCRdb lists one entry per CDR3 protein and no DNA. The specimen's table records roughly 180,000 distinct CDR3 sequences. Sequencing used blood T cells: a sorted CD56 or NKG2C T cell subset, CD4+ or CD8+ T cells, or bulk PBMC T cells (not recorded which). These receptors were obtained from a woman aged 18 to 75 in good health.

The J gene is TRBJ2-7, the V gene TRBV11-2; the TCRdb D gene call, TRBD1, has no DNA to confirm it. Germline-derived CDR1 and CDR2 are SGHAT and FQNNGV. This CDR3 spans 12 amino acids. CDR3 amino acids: CASSSQGGEQYF.

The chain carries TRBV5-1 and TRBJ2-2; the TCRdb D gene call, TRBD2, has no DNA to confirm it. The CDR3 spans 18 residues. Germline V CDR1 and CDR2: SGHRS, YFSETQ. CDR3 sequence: CASSPFSWKMANTGELFF.

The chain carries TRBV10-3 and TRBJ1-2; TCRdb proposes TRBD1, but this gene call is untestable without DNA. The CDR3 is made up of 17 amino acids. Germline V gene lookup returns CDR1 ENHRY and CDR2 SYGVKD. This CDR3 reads CAISQIRDLRSRNGYTF.

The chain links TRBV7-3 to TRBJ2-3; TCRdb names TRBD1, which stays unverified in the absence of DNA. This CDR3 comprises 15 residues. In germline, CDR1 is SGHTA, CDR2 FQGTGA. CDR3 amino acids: CASSLGGSRGDTQYF.

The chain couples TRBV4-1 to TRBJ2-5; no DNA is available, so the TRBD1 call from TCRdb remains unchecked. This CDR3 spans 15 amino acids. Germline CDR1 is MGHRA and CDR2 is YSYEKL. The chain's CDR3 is CASSQDGRGGETQYF.

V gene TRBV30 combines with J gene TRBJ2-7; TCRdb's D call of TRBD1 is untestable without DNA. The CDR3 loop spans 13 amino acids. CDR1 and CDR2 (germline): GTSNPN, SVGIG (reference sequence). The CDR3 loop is CAWSRDRVYEQYF. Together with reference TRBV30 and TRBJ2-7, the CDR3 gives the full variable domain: SQTIHQWPATLVQPVGSPLSLECTVEGTSNPNLYWYRQAAGRGLQLLFYSVGIGQISSEVPQNLSASRPQDRQFILSSKKLLLSDSGFYLCAWSRDRVYEQYFGPGTRLTVT.

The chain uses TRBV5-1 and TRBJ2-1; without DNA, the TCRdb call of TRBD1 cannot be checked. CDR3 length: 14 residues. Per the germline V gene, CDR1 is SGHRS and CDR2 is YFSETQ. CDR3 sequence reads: CASSYAQGYNEQFF. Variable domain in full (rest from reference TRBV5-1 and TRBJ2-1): KAGVTQTPRYLIKTRGQQVTLSCSPISGHRSVSWYQQTPGQGLQFLFEYFSETQRNKGNFPGRFSGRQFSNSRSEMNVSTLELGDSALYLCASSYAQGYNEQFFGPGTRLTVL.

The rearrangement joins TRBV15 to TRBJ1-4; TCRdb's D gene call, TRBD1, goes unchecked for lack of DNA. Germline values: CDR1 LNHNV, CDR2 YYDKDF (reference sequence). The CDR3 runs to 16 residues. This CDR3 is CATSTRGQVDNEKLFF.

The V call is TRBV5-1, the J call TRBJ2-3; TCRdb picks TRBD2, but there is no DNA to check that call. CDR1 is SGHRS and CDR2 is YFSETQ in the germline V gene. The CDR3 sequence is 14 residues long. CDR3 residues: CASSLVTEGDTQYF.